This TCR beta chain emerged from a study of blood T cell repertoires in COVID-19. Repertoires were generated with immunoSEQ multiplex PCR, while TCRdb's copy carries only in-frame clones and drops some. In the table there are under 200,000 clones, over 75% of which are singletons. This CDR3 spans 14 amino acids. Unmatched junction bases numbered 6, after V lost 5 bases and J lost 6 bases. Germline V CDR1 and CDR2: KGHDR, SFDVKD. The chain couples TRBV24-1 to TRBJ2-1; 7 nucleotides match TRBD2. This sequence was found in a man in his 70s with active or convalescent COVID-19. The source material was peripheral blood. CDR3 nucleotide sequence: TGTGCCACCAGTGTAGGCGGGAGAAGCAATGAGCAGTTCTTC. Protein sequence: CATSVGGRSNEQFF.